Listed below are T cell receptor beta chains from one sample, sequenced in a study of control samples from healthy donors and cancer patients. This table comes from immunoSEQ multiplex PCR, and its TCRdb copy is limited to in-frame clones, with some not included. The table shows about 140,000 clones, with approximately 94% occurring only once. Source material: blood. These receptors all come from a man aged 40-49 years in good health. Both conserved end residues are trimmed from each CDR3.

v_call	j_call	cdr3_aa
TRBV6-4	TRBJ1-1	ASSDLGQANTEAF
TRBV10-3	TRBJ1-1	AISEQSWGLNTEAF
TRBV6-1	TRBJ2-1	ASSEARGQGTQEF
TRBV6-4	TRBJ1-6	ASSRGGSRSPLH
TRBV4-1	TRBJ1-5	ASSQVRLNQPQH
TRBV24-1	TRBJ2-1	ATSDLRGTGSISGQQF
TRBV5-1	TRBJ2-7	ASSFERDEQY
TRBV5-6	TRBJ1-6	ASSGDLNSPLH
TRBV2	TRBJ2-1	ASSEYNEQF
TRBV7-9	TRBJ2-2	ASSQPRLAVNTGELF
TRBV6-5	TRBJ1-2	ASSYSGTGGYGYT
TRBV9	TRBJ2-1	ASTLLAGGTYNEQF
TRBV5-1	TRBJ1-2	ASSLEAGGDYGYT
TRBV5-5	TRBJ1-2	ASSLSRTARNYGYT
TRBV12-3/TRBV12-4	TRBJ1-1	ASSWGGNTEAF
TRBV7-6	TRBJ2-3	ASSLGLADESDTQY